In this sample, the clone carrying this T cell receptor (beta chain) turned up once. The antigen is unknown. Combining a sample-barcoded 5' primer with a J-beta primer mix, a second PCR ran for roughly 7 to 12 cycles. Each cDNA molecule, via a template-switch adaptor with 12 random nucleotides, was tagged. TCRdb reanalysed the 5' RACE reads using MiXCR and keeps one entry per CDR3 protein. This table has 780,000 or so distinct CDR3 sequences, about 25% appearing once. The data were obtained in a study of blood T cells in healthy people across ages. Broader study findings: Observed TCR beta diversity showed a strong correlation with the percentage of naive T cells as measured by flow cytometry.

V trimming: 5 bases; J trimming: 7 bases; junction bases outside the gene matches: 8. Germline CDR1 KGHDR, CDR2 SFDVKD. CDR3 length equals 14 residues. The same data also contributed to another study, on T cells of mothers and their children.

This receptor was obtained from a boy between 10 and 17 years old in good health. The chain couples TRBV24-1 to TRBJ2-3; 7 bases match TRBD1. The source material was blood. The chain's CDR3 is CATSGLTGKNTQYF. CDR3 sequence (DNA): TGTGCCACCAGTGGCCTGACAGGGAAAAATACGCAGTATTTT.